Following are 15 T cell receptor beta chains from one sample sequenced in a study of long-term antiretroviral therapy in people with HIV. It was version v3.0 of the immunoSEQ assay that was run at survey level. Here immunoSEQ multiplex PCR was the method, and the copy in TCRdb shows in-frame clones only, minus some. The data show tens of thousands of clones, with approximately 90% seen just once and approximately 3.9% held by the top ten. Material: unsorted PBMCs, obtained 3.1 years after starting antiretroviral therapy. The receptors originated from a man aged 18-30 years with HIV.

This clone has only one observation. V gene TRBV7-2 combines with J gene TRBJ2-5, with D possibly matching TRBD2 (6 bases). This CDR3 contains 15 residues. The ends were cut back, 0 bases at V and 1 base at J, with 9 bases in the middle. Germline CDR1 reads SGHTA; CDR2 reads FQGNSA. CDR3 sequence: CASSLAGGTQETQYF. CDR3 DNA sequence: TGTGCCAGCAGCTTAGCCGGAGGGACCCAAGAGACCCAGTACTTC.

This clone was picked up a small number of times. The chain joins TRBV27 to TRBJ2-7, with D unclear. The germline V gene has CDR1 MNHEY and CDR2 SMNVEV (reference sequence). The CDR3 loop spans 15 amino acids. The V and J ends lost 5 bases and 3 bases respectively, with 17 bases between them. This CDR3 reads CASSTAVVPNYEQYF. CDR3 sequence (DNA): TGTGCCAGCAGTACAGCAGTGGTGCCTAACTACGAGCAGTACTTC.

The V gene is TRBV27, the J gene TRBJ2-3; D gene unclear. V lost 5 bases to trimming and J lost 10 bases, with 16 bases between them. CDR1 is MNHEY, CDR2 SMNVEV, per germline (reference sequence). CDR3 length: 13 residues. The CDR3 region has the DNA TGTGCCAGCAGTCTGGACCTTAATCTAGCGCAGTATTTT. It yields the protein CASSLDLNLAQYF.

J is TRBJ1-2 and V is TRBV23-1; a possible D gene is TRBD1 (5 bases). TRBV23-1 is an open reading frame whose function is uncertain. CDR3 length: 15 amino acids. Trimming cost V 4 bases and J 2 bases, with 14 bases left between them. The chain's CDR3 is CASSRIRVWNYGYTF. In DNA, the CDR3 is TGCGCCAGCAGTCGTATCAGGGTGTGGAACTATGGCTACACCTTC.

The CDR3 loop is CASSQDSVGYNEQFF. Written as DNA, the CDR3 is TGCGCCAGCAGCCAAGATTCGGTAGGCTACAATGAGCAGTTCTTC. This chain links TRBV4-1 with TRBJ2-1, with unresolved D. This CDR3 has 15 amino acids. The ends were cut back, 0 bases at V and 3 bases at J, with 9 bases in the middle. From germline, CDR1 is MGHRA and CDR2 YSYEKL.

The J gene is TRBJ2-7, the V gene TRBV11-2; 7 nucleotides agree with TRBD1. This CDR3 region has 16 residues. Germline V CDR1 and CDR2: SGHAT, FQNNGV. V gave up 5 bases and J gave up 1 base; unmatched junction bases: 11. The CDR3 DNA sequence: TGTGCCAGCAGCGCGGTCCCCGGCAGGGGGTCCTACGAGCAGTACTTC. Its translation: CASSAVPGRGSYEQYF.

This clone showed up just once. The chain joins TRBV7-2 to TRBJ2-3; the match to TRBD2 covers 8 bases. The trim removed 0 bases at V and 5 bases at J, leaving 10 bases unmatched. Germline V lookup: CDR1 SGHTA, CDR2 FQGNSA. The CDR3 totals 17 residues. In nucleotides, the CDR3 is TGTGCCAGCAGCTTAGCGGGGCCGGGAGGGCGAAGAGATACGCAGTATTTT. Its translation: CASSLAGPGGRRDTQYF. Filled out from reference TRBV7-2 and TRBJ2-3, the complete variable domain reads GAGVSQSPSNKVTEKGKDVELRCDPISGHTALYWYRQSLGQGLEFLIYFQGNSAPDKSGLPSDRFSAERTGGSVSTLTIQRTQQEDSAVYLCASSLAGPGGRRDTQYFGPGTRLTVL.

The chain uses TRBV7-9 and TRBJ2-1; 13 bases align to TRBD2. CDR3 size: 13 residues. With 11 bases clipped from V and 10 bases from J, the junction kept 8 bases outside the gene matches. Germline loops: CDR1 SEHNR, CDR2 FQNEAQ (reference sequence). The chain's CDR3 is CAARTSGGGEQFF. The CDR3, as DNA: TGTGCCGCTCGGACTAGCGGGGGCGGCGAGCAGTTCTTC.

The J gene is TRBJ1-4, the V gene TRBV9; TRBD1 is a possible D gene (6 bases). Trimming left V 4 bases short and J 7 bases short, with 14 bases between. Germline CDR1 and CDR2: SGDLS and YYNGEE. This CDR3 is built from 14 residues. The CDR3 nucleotides are TGTGCCAGCAGCATGGGCCGGGGGGCTGAAAAACTGTTTTTT. This encodes CASSMGRGAEKLFF.

J is TRBJ2-5 and V is TRBV12-5; a weak D match, TRBD2 (5 bases). This CDR3 spans 16 amino acids. Germline V lookup: CDR1 LGHNT, CDR2 FRNRAP. V shed 3 bases and J shed 2 bases, with 16 bases lying between them. In DNA form, the CDR3 reads TGTGCTAGTGGTTTCGTTTTGGACGGAGGACAAGAGACCCAGTACTTC. This translates into CASGFVLDGGQETQYF.

V usage is TRBV7-8 and J usage is TRBJ1-1, with D perhaps matching TRBD1 (5 bases). The V end lost 5 bases, the J end lost 4 bases, and 8 bases lay between the germline ends. Germline V gives CDR1 SGHVS, CDR2 FQNEAQ. The CDR3 length is 12 residues. The CDR3 reads CASSPGVTEAFF. CDR3 DNA sequence: TGTGCCAGCAGCCCGGGGGTCACTGAAGCTTTCTTT.

This chain connects TRBV5-1 to TRBJ2-5; no definite D call. Germline values: CDR1 SGHRS, CDR2 YFSETQ. Between the trimmed V and J ends, which lost 1 base and 5 bases, there was a span of 12 bases. The CDR3 is made up of 14 amino acids. In DNA form, the CDR3 reads TGCGCCAGCAGCTTGCTGGACCTGGCGGAGACCCAGTACTTC. The encoded protein is CASSLLDLAETQYF.

The CDR3 nucleotides are TGTGCCAGCAACCCCGGGAGTGTTTCCTACGAGCAGTACTTC. It yields the protein CASNPGSVSYEQYF. The chain has TRBV6-5 and TRBJ2-7; tentatively, D is TRBD2 (6 bases). Per germline, CDR1 MNHEY and CDR2 SVGAGI. The CDR3 contains 14 residues. V lost 7 bases and J lost 1, with 14 bases in between.

This chain joins TRBV14 and TRBJ2-3, with a tentative D call TRBD2 (6 bases). Germline V gene data show CDR1 as SGHDN and CDR2 as FVKESK. The CDR3 covers 13 residues. V dropped 6 bases and J dropped 5 bases, with 12 bases sitting between them. CDR3 protein: CASSLVGGDTQYF. DNA of the CDR3: TGTGCCAGCAGTCTTGTGGGGGGAGATACGCAGTATTTT.

The CDR3 DNA follows: TGTGCCAGCAGCAAGGACGGGAACTCTGGAAACACCATATATTTT. It yields the protein CASSKDGNSGNTIYF. V usage is TRBV9 and J usage is TRBJ1-3; no reliable D call. Between the trimmed V and J ends, which lost 4 bases and 0 bases, there was a span of 11 bases. There are 15 residues in the CDR3. Germline CDR1 SGDLS, CDR2 YYNGEE. The full variable domain, rest sourced from reference TRBV9 and TRBJ1-3, is DSGVTQTPKHLITATGQRVTLRCSPRSGDLSVYWYQQSLDQGLQFLIQYYNGEERAKGNILERFSAQQFPDLHSELNLSSLELGDSALYFCASSKDGNSGNTIYFGEGSWLTVV.